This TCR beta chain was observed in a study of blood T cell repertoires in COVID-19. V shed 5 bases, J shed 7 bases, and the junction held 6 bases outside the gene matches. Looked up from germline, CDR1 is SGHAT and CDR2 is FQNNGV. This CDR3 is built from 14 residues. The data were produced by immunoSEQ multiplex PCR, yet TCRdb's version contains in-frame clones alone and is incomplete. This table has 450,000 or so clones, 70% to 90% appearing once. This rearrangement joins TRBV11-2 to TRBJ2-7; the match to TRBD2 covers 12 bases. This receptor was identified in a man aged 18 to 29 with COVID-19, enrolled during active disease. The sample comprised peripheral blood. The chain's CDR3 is CASSLAGGPREQYF. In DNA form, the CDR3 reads TGTGCCAGCAGCCTAGCGGGGGGGCCTCGGGAGCAGTACTTC.